What follows are 27 T cell receptor beta chains derived from one specimen sequenced in a study of blood T cell repertoires in COVID-19. Libraries were prepared by immunoSEQ multiplex PCR; TCRdb keeps only in-frame clonotypes and omits some of them. In the table there are 55,000 to 60,000 clones, about four fifths of which are singletons. The sequencing input was peripheral blood. These receptors originate from a man between 65 and 85 years old with active COVID-19.

A few counts support this clone. V usage is TRBV15 and J usage is TRBJ1-5; D not certain. This CDR3 spans 15 amino acids. Germline CDR1 and CDR2: LNHNV and YYDKDF (reference sequence). Trimming removed 0 bases from V and 6 bases from J, with 12 bases in between. This CDR3 is CATSRDRDFGQPQHF. Written as DNA, the CDR3 is TGTGCCACCAGCAGAGATCGGGATTTCGGTCAGCCCCAGCATTTT.

The chain is built from TRBV5-1 and TRBJ2-3, with D perhaps TRBD2 (5 bases). The CDR3 is 15 residues long. The V end was cut by 0 bases, the J end by 0 bases, with 8 bases between. Per germline, CDR1 SGHRS and CDR2 YFSETQ. This CDR3 is CASSLAGSSTDTQYF. The CDR3, as DNA: TGCGCCAGCAGCTTGGCGGGGTCTAGCACAGATACGCAGTATTTT.

The J gene is TRBJ2-6, the V gene TRBV7-9; 8 bases map to TRBD1. The CDR3 has 19 residues. V dropped 5 bases and J dropped 0; count of bases not matched to a gene: 12. The germline gives CDR1 SEHNR, CDR2 FQNEAQ (reference sequence). The chain's CDR3 is CASSLPAGGPSSGANVLTF. Written as DNA, the CDR3 is TGTGCCAGCAGCCTCCCGGCAGGGGGCCCTAGCTCTGGGGCCAACGTCCTGACTTTC.

This clone was recorded once. The rearrangement links TRBV5-1 to TRBJ2-3; D gene uncertain. The CDR3 length is 15 residues. CDR1 and CDR2 (germline): SGHRS, YFSETQ. Trimming removed 0 bases at V and 1 base at J, with 9 bases between. CDR3 coding DNA: TGCGCCAGCAGCTTGGGCGCGCTGGGCACAGATACGCAGTATTTT. Its translation is CASSLGALGTDTQYF.

The V call is TRBV29-1, the J call TRBJ1-4; perhaps TRBD1 as D (5 bases). The CDR3 has 13 residues. Trimming removed 7 bases at V and 4 bases at J, with 13 bases between. Per germline, CDR1 SQVTM and CDR2 ANQGSEA. The CDR3 spells CSGGGADNEKLFF. The CDR3 DNA reads TGCAGCGGAGGAGGGGCCGATAATGAAAAACTGTTTTTT.

The V gene is TRBV7-2, the J gene TRBJ2-7; TRBD2 matches at 8 bases. The germline V gene encodes CDR1 SGHTA and CDR2 FQGNSA. The length of the CDR3 is 13 residues. Trimming cost V 6 bases and J 3 bases; bases outside gene matches: 4. The chain's CDR3 is CASSLGGGYEQYF. Here the CDR3 DNA reads TGTGCCAGCAGTCTCGGGGGGGGCTACGAGCAGTACTTC.

This clone was picked up one time. The CDR3 DNA reads TGCGCCAGCAGCGGCGGGAGTCAGGAGACCCAGTACTTC. Translation gives CASSGGSQETQYF. The chain employs TRBV5-1 and TRBJ2-5; 7 bases fit TRBD2. The V segment lost 4 bases and the J segment 5 bases; nucleotides outside the gene matches: 5. The V gene's germline CDR1 is SGHRS and CDR2 YFSETQ. CDR3 length equals 13 residues.

The V gene is TRBV14, the J gene TRBJ1-1, with D possibly TRBD1 on 5 matching bases. The CDR3 extends over 15 amino acids. The V gene's germline CDR1 is SGHDN and CDR2 FVKESK. Deletions cut 1 base from V and 1 base from J, with 10 bases between. CDR3 DNA sequence: TGTGCCAGCAGCCAAGCAAACAGGCAGAACACTGAAGCTTTCTTT. Protein: CASSQANRQNTEAFF.

The table lists this clone with a few counts. The chain links TRBV5-1 to TRBJ1-1; D possibly corresponds to TRBD1 (5 bases). This CDR3 is 14 amino acids long. Trimming removed 1 base from V and 5 bases from J, with 12 bases in between. CDR1 and CDR2 (germline): SGHRS, YFSETQ. The DNA for the CDR3 is TGCGCCAGCAGCTTGTCCGGGACTAATACTGAAGCTTTCTTT. As protein: CASSLSGTNTEAFF.

The chain combines TRBV2 with TRBJ1-1, with D possibly matching TRBD1 (5 bases). This CDR3 is 14 amino acids long. Between the trimmed V and J ends, which lost 2 bases and 4 bases, there was a span of 11 bases. Germline assignment: CDR1 SNHLY and CDR2 FYNNEI. CDR3 nucleotides: TGTGCCAGCAGTGAAAGGCAGGGAGGCACTGAAGCTTTCTTT. Encoded protein: CASSERQGGTEAFF. Combining the CDR3 with reference TRBV2 and TRBJ1-1 gives the whole variable domain EPEVTQTPSHQVTQMGQEVILRCVPISNHLYFYWYRQILGQKVEFLVSFYNNEISEKSEIFDDQFSVERPDGSNFTLKIRSTKLEDSAMYFCASSERQGGTEAFFGQGTRLTVV.

This chain uses TRBV2 with TRBJ2-3; possible D gene TRBD1, 5 bases. V was clipped by 6 bases and J by 5 bases, with 6 bases between them. This CDR3 has 11 residues. Germline-derived CDR1 and CDR2 are SNHLY and FYNNEI. The CDR3, as DNA: TGTGCCAGCAGCACAGGAGATACGCAGTATTTT. Its protein product is CASSTGDTQYF.

This rearrangement joins TRBV7-3 to TRBJ1-2; TRBD1 is a possible D gene (5 bases). V gave up 1 base and J gave up 8 bases, with 17 bases separating them. The germline gives CDR1 SGHTA, CDR2 FQGTGA. The CDR3 spans 15 residues. Here the CDR3 DNA reads TGTGCCAGCAGCTTAATGGGGGACGGACTACAGGGCTACACCTTC. Its translation is CASSLMGDGLQGYTF.

The chain is built from TRBV19 and TRBJ1-2; no firm D call. The germline V gene encodes CDR1 LNHDA and CDR2 SQIVND (reference sequence). CDR3 length: 12 residues. Trimming removed 3 bases at V and 5 bases at J, with 7 bases between. CDR3 amino acids: CASSMEPYGYTF. The CDR3 bases are TGTGCCAGTAGTATGGAGCCTTATGGCTACACCTTC. The entire variable domain, with the rest obtained from reference TRBV19 and TRBJ1-2, is as follows: DGGITQSPKYLFRKEGQNVTLSCEQNLNHDAMYWYRQDPGQGLRLIYYSQIVNDFQKGDIAEGYSVSREKKESFPLTVTSAQKNPTAFYLCASSMEPYGYTFGSGTRLTVV.

V usage is TRBV7-3 and J usage is TRBJ2-2; TRBD2 matches 11 bases. Germline V gene sequence: CDR1 SGHTA, CDR2 FQGTGA. CDR3 size: 16 residues. Trimming removed 5 bases from V and 5 bases from J; junction bases left unmatched: 7. DNA of the CDR3: TGTGCCAGCAGCCGAGTGGGACTAGCGGAAACCGGGGAGCTGTTTTTT. Protein sequence: CASSRVGLAETGELFF.

This clone was detected once. This chain uses TRBV12-3 or TRBV12-4 with TRBJ1-1; 7 nucleotides line up with TRBD1. This CDR3 region has 13 residues. The J segment lost 7 bases and the V segment lost 6 bases, leaving 8 bases of the junction unmatched. In nucleotides, the CDR3 is TGTGCCAGCAGGCCGGGACAGATGGGTGAAGCTTTCTTT. Amino acid sequence: CASRPGQMGEAFF.

CDR3 bases: TGTGCCAGCAGTGGGGGCCGGCCCTATAATTCACCCCTCCACTTT. Translation gives CASSGGRPYNSPLHF. V is TRBV2 and J is TRBJ1-6; D is possibly TRBD1 (5 bases). Between the trimmed V and J ends, which lost 4 bases and 2 bases, there was a span of 9 bases. This CDR3 comprises 15 residues. In germline, CDR1 is SNHLY, CDR2 FYNNEI. Drawing the rest from reference TRBV2 and TRBJ1-6, the complete variable domain is EPEVTQTPSHQVTQMGQEVILRCVPISNHLYFYWYRQILGQKVEFLVSFYNNEISEKSEIFDDQFSVERPDGSNFTLKIRSTKLEDSAMYFCASSGGRPYNSPLHFGNGTRLTVT.

The J gene is TRBJ2-7, the V gene TRBV14; D is perhaps TRBD1 (6 bases). V dropped 4 bases and J dropped 3 bases, with 13 bases sitting between them. The germline CDR1 and CDR2 sequences are SGHDN and FVKESK. The CDR3 is 14 amino acids. The CDR3 region has the DNA TGTGCCAGCAGCCGGGACACTCAAGGCTACGAGCAGTACTTC. Its translation is CASSRDTQGYEQYF.

This clone was observed a few times. This chain joins TRBV11-2 and TRBJ1-2; 9 bases map to TRBD1. The CDR3 is 15 amino acids. Germline V lookup: CDR1 SGHAT, CDR2 FQNNGV. The V and J ends lost 2 bases and 2 bases, in that order; junction bases with no gene match: 3. For the CDR3, the DNA is TGTGCCAGCAGCTTAAGAGGGACAGGGAACTATGGCTACACCTTC. This gives the protein CASSLRGTGNYGYTF.

The rearrangement links TRBV15 to TRBJ1-5; a possible D gene is TRBD1 (6 bases). The ends were cut back, 6 bases at V and 3 bases at J, with 18 bases in the middle. Germline V lookup: CDR1 LNHNV, CDR2 YYDKDF (reference sequence). The CDR3 runs to 16 residues. For the CDR3, the DNA is TGTGCCACCAGGCCGAAGGGGGAGTCGGCCAATCAGCCCCAGCATTTT. This codes for CATRPKGESANQPQHF.

The chain uses TRBV6-5 and TRBJ2-7; 7 nucleotides agree with TRBD2. Germline CDR1 and CDR2: MNHEY and SVGAGI. The CDR3 runs 15 residues. V lost 4 bases and J lost 0; bases outside the gene matches: 6. The CDR3 DNA reads as TGTGCCAGCAGTTCGTTAGCGGGCCGCTCCTACGAGCAGTACTTC. As protein: CASSSLAGRSYEQYF.

J is TRBJ2-7 and V is TRBV19, with D possibly being TRBD2 (6 bases). Germline CDR1 and CDR2: LNHDA and SQIVND (reference sequence). The CDR3 is made up of 12 amino acids. This chain's CDR3 is CVGTSRTYEQYF. As DNA, the CDR3 is TGTGTCGGTACTAGCAGGACCTACGAGCAGTACTTC.

This chain connects TRBV15 to TRBJ1-3; maybe TRBD1 (6 bases). Germline V CDR1 and CDR2: LNHNV, YYDKDF (reference sequence). Trimming removed 4 bases from V and 1 base from J, with 14 bases in between. The CDR3 is made up of 16 amino acids. The DNA for the CDR3 is TGTGCCACCAGCACAAAGGACAGTTCTTCTGGAAACACCATATATTTT. Protein product: CATSTKDSSSGNTIYF.

This chain connects TRBV28 to TRBJ2-2; 11 bases fit TRBD2. V lost 7 bases and J lost 3; bases outside the gene matches: 4. This CDR3 is built from 15 residues. CDR1 is MDHEN, CDR2 SYDVKM, per germline. CDR3 nucleotides: TGTGCCAGCACCCTAGCGGGAGGCTACACCGGGGAGCTGTTTTTT. It yields the protein CASTLAGGYTGELFF.

CDR3 bases: TGTGCCAGTGGGTCTAGCGGGACCTACGAGCAGTACTTC. Protein sequence: CASGSSGTYEQYF. The gene calls are TRBV18 and TRBJ2-7; TRBD2 aligns across 9 bases. This CDR3 is built from 13 residues. Per germline, CDR1 KGHSH and CDR2 LQKENI. The trim removed 9 bases at V and 2 bases at J, leaving 5 bases unmatched.

J is TRBJ2-7 and V is TRBV7-2, with 8 bases fitting TRBD1. Germline loops: CDR1 SGHTA, CDR2 FQGNSA. The CDR3 consists of 15 residues. Trimming at V came to 5 bases and at J to 3 bases, leaving 9 bases not matched to a gene. CDR3 in DNA: TGTGCCAGCAGCATTGGACAGGGTATAGGCTACGAGCAGTACTTC. Protein: CASSIGQGIGYEQYF.

J is TRBJ1-2 and V is TRBV12-3 or TRBV12-4; D unresolved. There are 13 residues in the CDR3. The V and J ends lost 1 base and 5 bases respectively, with 8 bases between them. CDR3 residues: CASSLVATYGYTF. CDR3 nucleotides: TGTGCCAGCAGTTTAGTAGCCACTTATGGCTACACCTTC.

This chain links TRBV5-1 with TRBJ1-2; D remains ambiguous. The CDR3 runs to 12 residues. Trimming cost V 4 bases and J 4 bases, with 8 bases left between them. CDR1 SGHRS and CDR2 YFSETQ come from the germline V gene. This chain's CDR3 is CASSPGAYGYTF. In nucleotides, the CDR3 is TGCGCCAGCAGCCCGGGAGCCTATGGCTACACCTTC.